The present T cell receptor beta chain was sequenced within a study of cytomegalovirus exposure and HLA in healthy donors. This clone occurred once. Its target is not known. General study points: A later analysis showed that HLA-associated TCR beta chains had undergone more clonal expansion than equally common others. A later analysis associated 15,000 to 20,000 TCR beta sequences with HLA alleles at a 0.05 false discovery rate.

Primers included in the PCR were 60 Vbeta and 13 Jbeta primers. Generated by immunoSEQ multiplex PCR, the TCRdb table keeps only in-frame clones and is missing some. The sample consists of roughly 250,000 clones, almost 85% of them appearing once. V trimming: 0 bases; J trimming: 8 bases; junction bases outside the gene matches: 5. Germline lookup yields CDR1 SGHRS and CDR2 YFSETQ. This CDR3 contains 15 residues. Sequencing was carried out using PBMCs. This TCR was recovered from a woman in her thirties or forties in good health and CMV-seropositive. The chain uses TRBV5-1 and TRBJ1-2; 12 bases fit TRBD1. CDR3 loop: CASSLEGQGARGYTF. In DNA form, the CDR3 reads TGCGCCAGCAGCTTGGAGGGACAGGGGGCGCGAGGCTACACCTTC. The entire variable domain, with the rest obtained from reference TRBV5-1 and TRBJ1-2, is as follows: KAGVTQTPRYLIKTRGQQVTLSCSPISGHRSVSWYQQTPGQGLQFLFEYFSETQRNKGNFPGRFSGRQFSNSRSEMNVSTLELGDSALYLCASSLEGQGARGYTFGSGTRLTVV.